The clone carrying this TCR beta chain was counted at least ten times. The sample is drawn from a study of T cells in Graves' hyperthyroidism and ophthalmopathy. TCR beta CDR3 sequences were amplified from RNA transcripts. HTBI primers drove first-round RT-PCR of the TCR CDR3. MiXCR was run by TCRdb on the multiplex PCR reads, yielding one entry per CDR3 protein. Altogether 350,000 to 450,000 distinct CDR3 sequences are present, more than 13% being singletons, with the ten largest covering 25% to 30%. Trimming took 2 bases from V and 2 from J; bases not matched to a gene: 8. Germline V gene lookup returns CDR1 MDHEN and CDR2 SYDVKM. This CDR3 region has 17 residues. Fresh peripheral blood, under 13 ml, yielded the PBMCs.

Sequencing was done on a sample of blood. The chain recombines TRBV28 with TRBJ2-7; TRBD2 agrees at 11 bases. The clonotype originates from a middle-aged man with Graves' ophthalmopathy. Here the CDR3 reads CASSLLELAGDPYEQYF. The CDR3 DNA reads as TGTGCCAGCAGTTTACTCGAACTAGCGGGAGATCCCTACGAGCAGTACTTC.